This entry features one TCR beta chain sequence. The record originates from a study of control samples from healthy donors and cancer patients. Only in-frame clones appear in the TCRdb table, and some are missing; sequencing was by immunoSEQ multiplex PCR. The repertoire holds about 94,000 clones, roughly 86% seen once, with roughly 1.2% in the top ten. Sample: blood. The source is a woman between 45 and 60 years old in good health.

In nucleotides, the CDR3 is TGTGCCAGCAGCTTCTGGGGTGGTAGGACCTACACCTTC. The encoded protein is CASSFWGGRTYTF. This chain uses TRBV7-2 with TRBJ1-2; D gene uncertain. V was shortened by 3 bases and J by 10 bases, with 15 bases between the two germline ends. CDR3 size: 13 residues. Per germline, CDR1 SGHTA and CDR2 FQGNSA. Full variable domain (remainder filled in from reference TRBV7-2 and TRBJ1-2): GAGVSQSPSNKVTEKGKDVELRCDPISGHTALYWYRQSLGQGLEFLIYFQGNSAPDKSGLPSDRFSAERTGGSVSTLTIQRTQQEDSAVYLCASSFWGGRTYTFGSGTRLTVV.